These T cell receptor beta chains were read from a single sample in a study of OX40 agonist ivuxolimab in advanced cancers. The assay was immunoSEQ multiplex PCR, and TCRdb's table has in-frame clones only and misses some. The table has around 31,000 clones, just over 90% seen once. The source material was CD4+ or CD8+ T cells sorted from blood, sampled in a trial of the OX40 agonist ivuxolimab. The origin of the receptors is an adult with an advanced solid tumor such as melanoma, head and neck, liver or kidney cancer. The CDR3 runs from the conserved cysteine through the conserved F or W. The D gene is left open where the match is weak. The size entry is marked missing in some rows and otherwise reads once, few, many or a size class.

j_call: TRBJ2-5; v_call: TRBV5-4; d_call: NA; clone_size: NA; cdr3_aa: CASSFGNRGGSIQETQYF; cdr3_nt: TGTGCCAGCAGCTTTGGAAACAGGGGAGGATCTATCCAAGAGACCCAGTACTTC
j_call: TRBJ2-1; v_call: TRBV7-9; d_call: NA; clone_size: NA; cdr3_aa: CASSSSGRSLYEQFF; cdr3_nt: TGTGCCAGCAGCTCCTCGGGCAGGTCTTTGTATGAGCAGTTCTTC
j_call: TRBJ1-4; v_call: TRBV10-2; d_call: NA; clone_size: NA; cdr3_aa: CASSESTVRGTNEKLFF; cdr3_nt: TGCGCCAGCAGTGAGTCAACTGTACGGGGCACTAATGAAAAACTGTTTTTT
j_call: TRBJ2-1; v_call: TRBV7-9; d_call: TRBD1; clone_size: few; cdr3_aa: CASSLSQGAYNEQFF; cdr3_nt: TGTGCCAGCAGCTTAAGTCAGGGGGCTTACAATGAGCAGTTCTTC
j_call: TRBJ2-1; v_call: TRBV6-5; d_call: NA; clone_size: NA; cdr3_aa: CASSYTRPGDEQFF; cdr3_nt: TGTGCCAGCAGTTACACTAGACCAGGTGATGAGCAGTTCTTC
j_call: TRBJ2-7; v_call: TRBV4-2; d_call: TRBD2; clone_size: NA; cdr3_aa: CASSQVETSGTPEQYF; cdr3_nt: TGTGCCAGCAGCCAAGTCGAAACTAGCGGTACGCCCGAGCAGTACTTC
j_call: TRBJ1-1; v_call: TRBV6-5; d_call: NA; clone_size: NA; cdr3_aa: CASSYSSTEAFF; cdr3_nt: TGTGCCAGCAGTTACTCGTCAACTGAAGCTTTCTTT
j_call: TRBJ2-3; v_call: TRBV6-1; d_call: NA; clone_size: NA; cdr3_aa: CASSESGGGATDTQYF; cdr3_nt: TGTGCCAGCAGTGAAAGTGGAGGGGGGGCTACAGATACGCAGTATTTT
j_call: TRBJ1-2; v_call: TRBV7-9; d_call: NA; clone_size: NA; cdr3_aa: CASSSLPGYTF; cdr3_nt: TGTGCCAGCAGCTCCCTTCCAGGCTACACCTTC
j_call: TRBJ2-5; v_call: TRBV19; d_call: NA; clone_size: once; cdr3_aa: CASSMTGWEQETQYF; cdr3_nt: TGTGCCAGTAGTATGACCGGGTGGGAACAAGAGACCCAGTACTTC
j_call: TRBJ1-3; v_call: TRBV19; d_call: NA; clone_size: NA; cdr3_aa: CASSITADSGNTIYF; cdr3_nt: TGTGCCAGTAGTATTACGGCCGACTCTGGAAACACCATATATTTT
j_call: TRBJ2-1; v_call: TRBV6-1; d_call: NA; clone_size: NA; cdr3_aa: CASMGQIYNEQFF; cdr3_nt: TGTGCCAGCATGGGCCAGATCTACAATGAGCAGTTCTTC
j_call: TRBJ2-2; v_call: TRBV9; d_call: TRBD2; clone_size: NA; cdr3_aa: CASSPGLAENTGELFF; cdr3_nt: TGTGCCAGCAGCCCCGGACTAGCGGAAAACACCGGGGAGCTGTTTTTT
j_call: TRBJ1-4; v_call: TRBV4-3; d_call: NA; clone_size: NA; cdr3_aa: CASSQDLRTEDFNEKLFF; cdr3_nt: TGCGCCAGCAGCCAAGATCTCAGAACGGAAGATTTTAATGAAAAACTGTTTTTT
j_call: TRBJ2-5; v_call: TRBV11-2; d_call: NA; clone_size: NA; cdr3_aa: CASSLGGGEGDRWETQYF; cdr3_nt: TGTGCCAGCAGCTTAGGTGGCGGGGAGGGGGATCGATGGGAGACCCAGTACTTC
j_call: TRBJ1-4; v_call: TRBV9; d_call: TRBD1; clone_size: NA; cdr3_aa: CASRGTDEKLFF; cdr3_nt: TGTGCCAGCAGGGGGACAGACGAAAAACTGTTTTTT
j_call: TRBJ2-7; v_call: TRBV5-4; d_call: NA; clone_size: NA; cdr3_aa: CASSLSGSGYEQYF; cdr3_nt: TGTGCCAGCAGCTTAAGTGGGAGCGGCTACGAGCAGTACTTC
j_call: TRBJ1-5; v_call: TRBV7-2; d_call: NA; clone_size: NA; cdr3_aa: CASSPGTGNQPQHF; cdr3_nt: TGTGCCAGCAGCCCGGGGACCGGCAATCAGCCCCAGCATTTT
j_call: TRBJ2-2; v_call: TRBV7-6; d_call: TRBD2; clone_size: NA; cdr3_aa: CASSPPAGGLANTGELFF; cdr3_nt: TGTGCCAGCAGCCCCCCGGCGGGGGGGCTAGCTAACACCGGGGAGCTGTTTTTT
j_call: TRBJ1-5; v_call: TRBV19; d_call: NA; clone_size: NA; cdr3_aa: CASSPPGGVQPQHF; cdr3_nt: TGTGCCAGTAGTCCACCTGGAGGGGTTCAGCCCCAGCATTTT
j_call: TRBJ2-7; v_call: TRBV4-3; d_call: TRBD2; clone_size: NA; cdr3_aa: CASSHEAGGGYEQYF; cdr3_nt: TGCGCCAGCAGCCACGAGGCGGGAGGGGGATACGAGCAGTACTTC